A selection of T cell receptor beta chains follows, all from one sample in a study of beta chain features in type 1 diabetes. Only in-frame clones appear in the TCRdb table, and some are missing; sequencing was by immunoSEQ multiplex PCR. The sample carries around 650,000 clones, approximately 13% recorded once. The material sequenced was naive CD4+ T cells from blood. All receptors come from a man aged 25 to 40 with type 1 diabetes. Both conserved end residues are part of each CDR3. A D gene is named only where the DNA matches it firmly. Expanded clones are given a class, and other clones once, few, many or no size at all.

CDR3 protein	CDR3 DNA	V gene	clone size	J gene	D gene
CAWTSALLTDTQYF	TGTGCCTGGACCAGTGCCCTACTGACAGATACGCAGTATTTT	TRBV30	.	TRBJ2-3	.
CASRGEGSYEQYF	TGTGCCAGCAGGGGGGAAGGCAGCTACGAGCAGTACTTC	TRBV11-2	few	TRBJ2-7	.
CASSDLGLQETQYF	TGTGCCAGCTCTGACCTAGGGCTCCAAGAGACCCAGTACTTC	TRBV18	few	TRBJ2-5	.
CASSLVYRTGPSSNYGYTF	TGTGCCAGCAGCTTAGTTTATAGGACAGGGCCGAGCTCTAACTATGGCTACACCTTC	TRBV7-2	few	TRBJ1-2	TRBD1
CASSLVGQGGDTQYF	TGTGCCAGCAGCTTAGTCGGTCAGGGTGGAGATACGCAGTATTTT	TRBV13	.	TRBJ2-3	.
CSGRDRGYEQYF	TGCAGCGGGAGGGACAGGGGGTACGAGCAGTACTTC	TRBV29-1	.	TRBJ2-7	TRBD1
CASSVSGLGEKLFF	TGTGCCAGCAGCGTCTCGGGGTTGGGTGAAAAACTGTTTTTT	TRBV9	.	TRBJ1-4	.
CASSDFLGQSPLHF	TGTGCCAGCAGTGATTTTTTGGGCCAATCACCCCTCCACTTT	TRBV25-1	few	TRBJ1-6	.
CSVPMDRGIQETQYF	TGCAGCGTACCCATGGACAGGGGGATCCAAGAGACCCAGTACTTC	TRBV29-1	few	TRBJ2-5	TRBD1
CASSLAGKRQETQYF	TGCGCCAGCAGCTTGGCAGGGAAGAGGCAAGAGACCCAGTACTTC	TRBV5-1	.	TRBJ2-5	.